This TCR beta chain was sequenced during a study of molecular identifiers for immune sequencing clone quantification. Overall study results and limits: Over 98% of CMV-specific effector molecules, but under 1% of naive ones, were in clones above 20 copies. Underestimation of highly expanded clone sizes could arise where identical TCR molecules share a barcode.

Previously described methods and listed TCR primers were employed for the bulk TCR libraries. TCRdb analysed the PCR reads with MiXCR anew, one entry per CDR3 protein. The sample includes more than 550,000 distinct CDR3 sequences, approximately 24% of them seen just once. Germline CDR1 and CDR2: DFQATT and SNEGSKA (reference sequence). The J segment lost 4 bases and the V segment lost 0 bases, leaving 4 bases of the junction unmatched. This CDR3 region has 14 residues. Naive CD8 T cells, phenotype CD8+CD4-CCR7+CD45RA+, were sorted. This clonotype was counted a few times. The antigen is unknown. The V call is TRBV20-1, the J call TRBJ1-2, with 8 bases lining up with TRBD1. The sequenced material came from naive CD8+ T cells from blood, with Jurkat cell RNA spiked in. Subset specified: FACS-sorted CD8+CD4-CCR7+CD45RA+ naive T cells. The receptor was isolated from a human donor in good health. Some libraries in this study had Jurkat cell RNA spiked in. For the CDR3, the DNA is TGCAGTGCTAGAGAAACCGGGACAGGCTATGGCTACACCTTC. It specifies CSARETGTGYGYTF.